The rows below give T cell receptor beta chains drawn from one sample of a study of CD8 T cells in ankylosing spondylitis. TCRdb recomputed calls from the 5' RACE reads with MiXCR, one row per CDR3 protein. The table has hundreds of thousands of distinct CDR3 sequences, 25% to 30% seen once. Sequenced sample: blood, either unsorted or a sorted T cell fraction (not recorded which). The receptor set was obtained from a male donor with ankylosing spondylitis or in good health (not recorded which). The CDR3 runs from the conserved cysteine through the conserved F or W. Each record gives: J gene, clone size, D gene, V gene, CDR3 protein, CDR3 DNA. D genes are given only for firm matches. Clone size is not always given. Where it is, it says once, few, many or a class for expanded clones.

J gene: TRBJ1-5
clone size: few
D gene: -
V gene: TRBV20-1
CDR3 protein: CSARDNGLTNQPQHF
CDR3 DNA: TGCAGTGCTAGAGATAATGGTCTGACCAATCAGCCCCAGCATTTT

J gene: TRBJ2-1
clone size: -
D gene: -
V gene: TRBV15
CDR3 protein: CATSRETRNEQFF
CDR3 DNA: TGTGCCACCAGCAGAGAAACGCGAAATGAGCAGTTCTTC

J gene: TRBJ2-7
clone size: many
D gene: TRBD1
V gene: TRBV11-2
CDR3 protein: CASSFVTLDRGRNYEQYF
CDR3 DNA: TGTGCCAGCAGCTTCGTAACCTTGGACAGGGGGCGCAACTACGAGCAGTACTTC

J gene: TRBJ2-1
clone size: -
D gene: TRBD2
V gene: TRBV10-1
CDR3 protein: CASSLTSGSFNEQFF
CDR3 DNA: TGTGCCAGCAGTCTAACTAGCGGGAGTTTCAATGAGCAGTTCTTC

J gene: TRBJ2-7
clone size: many
D gene: -
V gene: TRBV5-1
CDR3 protein: CASSLGRRSYEQYF
CDR3 DNA: TGCGCCAGCAGCTTGGGTAGACGATCCTACGAGCAGTACTTC

J gene: TRBJ2-2
clone size: many
D gene: TRBD2
V gene: TRBV5-1
CDR3 protein: CASSLLAGVSTGELFF
CDR3 DNA: TGCGCCAGCAGCTTGCTAGCGGGAGTGTCAACCGGGGAGCTGTTTTTT

J gene: TRBJ1-6
clone size: few
D gene: TRBD1
V gene: TRBV3-1
CDR3 protein: CASSQGQGSHSPLHF
CDR3 DNA: TGTGCCAGCAGCCAAGGACAGGGGAGTCATTCACCCCTCCACTTT

J gene: TRBJ2-7
clone size: many
D gene: -
V gene: TRBV27
CDR3 protein: CASSYRWSSYEQYF
CDR3 DNA: TGTGCCAGCAGTTATCGGTGGAGCTCCTACGAGCAGTACTTC

J gene: TRBJ1-1
clone size: few
D gene: TRBD1
V gene: TRBV4-3
CDR3 protein: CASSQDGQGVETFF
CDR3 DNA: TGCGCCAGCAGCCAAGACGGACAGGGGGTCGAGACTTTCTTT

J gene: TRBJ1-4
clone size: -
D gene: -
V gene: TRBV5-1
CDR3 protein: CASREGNNEKLFF
CDR3 DNA: TGCGCCAGCAGGGAAGGGAACAATGAAAAACTGTTTTTT